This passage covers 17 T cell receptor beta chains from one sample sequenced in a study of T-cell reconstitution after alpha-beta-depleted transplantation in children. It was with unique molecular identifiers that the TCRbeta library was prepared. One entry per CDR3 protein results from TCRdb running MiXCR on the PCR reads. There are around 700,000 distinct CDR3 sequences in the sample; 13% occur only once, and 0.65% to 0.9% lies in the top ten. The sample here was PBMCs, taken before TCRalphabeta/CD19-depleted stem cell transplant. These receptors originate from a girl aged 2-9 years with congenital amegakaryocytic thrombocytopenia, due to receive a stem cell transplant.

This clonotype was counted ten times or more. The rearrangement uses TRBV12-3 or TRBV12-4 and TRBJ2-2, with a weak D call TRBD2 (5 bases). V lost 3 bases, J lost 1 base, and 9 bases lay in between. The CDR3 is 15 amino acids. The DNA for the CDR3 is TGTGCCAGCAGTTTCGAGGGCGGGAACACCGGGGAGCTGTTTTTT. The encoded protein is CASSFEGGNTGELFF.

In DNA form, the CDR3 reads TGTGCCTGGAGTGTTGTGGGCGCCTACAATGAGCAGTTCTTC. Its protein is CAWSVVGAYNEQFF. V gene TRBV30 combines with J gene TRBJ2-1, with unresolved D. The CDR3 runs to 14 residues. V lost 0 bases, J lost 2 bases, and 8 bases lay in between. Looked up from germline, CDR1 is GTSNPN and CDR2 is SVGIG (reference sequence).

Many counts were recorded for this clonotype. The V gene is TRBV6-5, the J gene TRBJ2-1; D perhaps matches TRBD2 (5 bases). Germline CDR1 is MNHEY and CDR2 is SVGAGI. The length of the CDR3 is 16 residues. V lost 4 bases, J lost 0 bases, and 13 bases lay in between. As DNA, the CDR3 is TGTGCCAGCAGTTCCAGGCGGGTCGACTCCTACAATGAGCAGTTCTTC. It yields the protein CASSSRRVDSYNEQFF.

This CDR3 reads CASFSSSGRARGTGELFF. Here the CDR3 DNA reads TGTGCCAGCTTTTCATCTAGCGGGAGGGCCAGGGGCACCGGGGAGCTGTTTTTT. This chain joins TRBV12-3 or TRBV12-4 and TRBJ2-2; TRBD2 agrees at 12 bases. Trimming took 8 bases from V and 4 from J; bases not matched to a gene: 14. This CDR3 spans 18 amino acids.

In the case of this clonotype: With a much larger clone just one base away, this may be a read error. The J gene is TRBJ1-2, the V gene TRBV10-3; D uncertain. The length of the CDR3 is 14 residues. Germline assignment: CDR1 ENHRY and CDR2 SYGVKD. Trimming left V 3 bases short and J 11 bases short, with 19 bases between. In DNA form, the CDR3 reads TGTGCCATCAGTGAATCGGCGGACCTTACCTTTTACACCTTC. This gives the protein CAISESADLTFYTF.

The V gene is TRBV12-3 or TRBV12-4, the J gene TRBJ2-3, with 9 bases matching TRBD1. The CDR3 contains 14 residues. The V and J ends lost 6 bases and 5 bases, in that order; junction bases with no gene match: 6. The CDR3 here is CASSNRGRGDTQYF. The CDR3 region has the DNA TGTGCCAGCAGCAACAGGGGGCGTGGAGATACGCAGTATTTT.

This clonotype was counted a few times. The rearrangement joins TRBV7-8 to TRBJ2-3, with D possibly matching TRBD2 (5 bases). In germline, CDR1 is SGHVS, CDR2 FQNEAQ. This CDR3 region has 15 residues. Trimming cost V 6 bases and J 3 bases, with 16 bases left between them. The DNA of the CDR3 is TGTGCCAGCAGTCCAGTGAGGGCTCGGACAGATACGCAGTATTTT. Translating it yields CASSPVRARTDTQYF.

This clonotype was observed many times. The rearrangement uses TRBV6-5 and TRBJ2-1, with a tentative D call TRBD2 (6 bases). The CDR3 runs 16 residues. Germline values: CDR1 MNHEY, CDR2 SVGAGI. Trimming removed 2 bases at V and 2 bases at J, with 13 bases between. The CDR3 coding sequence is TGTGCCAGCAGTTACCCCGGGAGAGGTACCTACAATGAGCAGTTCTTC. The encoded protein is CASSYPGRGTYNEQFF.

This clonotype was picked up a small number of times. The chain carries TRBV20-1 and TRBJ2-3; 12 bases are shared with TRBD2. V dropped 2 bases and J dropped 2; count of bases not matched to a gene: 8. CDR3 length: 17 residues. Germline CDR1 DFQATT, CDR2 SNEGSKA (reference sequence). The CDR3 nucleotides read TGCAGTGCTAGACCGGCTAGCGGGAGGGCCCTCACAGATACGCAGTATTTT. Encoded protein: CSARPASGRALTDTQYF.

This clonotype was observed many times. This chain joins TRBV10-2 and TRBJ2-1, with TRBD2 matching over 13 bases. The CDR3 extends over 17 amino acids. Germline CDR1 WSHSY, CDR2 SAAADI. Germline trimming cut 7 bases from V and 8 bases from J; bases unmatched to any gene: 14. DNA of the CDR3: TGCGCCAGCATCGGGACTAGCGGGATCCCCTTAAGCCATGAGCAGTTCTTC. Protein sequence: CASIGTSGIPLSHEQFF.

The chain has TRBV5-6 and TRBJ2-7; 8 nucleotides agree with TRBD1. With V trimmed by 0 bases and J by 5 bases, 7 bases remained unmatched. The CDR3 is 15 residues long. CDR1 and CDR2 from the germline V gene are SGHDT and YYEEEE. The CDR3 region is CASSLAGQGSHEQYF. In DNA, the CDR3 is TGTGCCAGCAGCTTGGCCGGACAGGGCTCGCACGAGCAGTACTTC.

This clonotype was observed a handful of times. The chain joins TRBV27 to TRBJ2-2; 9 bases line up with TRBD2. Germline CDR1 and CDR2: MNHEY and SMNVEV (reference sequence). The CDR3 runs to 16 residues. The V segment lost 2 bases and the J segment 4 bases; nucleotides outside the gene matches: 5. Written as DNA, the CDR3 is TGTGCCAGCAGTTTAGGGCTAGCGGGGCCCACCGGGGAGCTGTTTTTT. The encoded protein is CASSLGLAGPTGELFF.

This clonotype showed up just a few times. In DNA form, the CDR3 reads TGCGCCAGCAGCGCCGCAGGGGGCCAAAACACCGGGGAGCTGTTTTTT. Residues: CASSAAGGQNTGELFF. The chain recombines TRBV5-1 with TRBJ2-2; 8 bases match TRBD1. Trimming at V came to 4 bases and at J to 2 bases, leaving 7 bases not matched to a gene. The CDR3 totals 16 residues. CDR1 and CDR2 from the germline V gene are SGHRS and YFSETQ.

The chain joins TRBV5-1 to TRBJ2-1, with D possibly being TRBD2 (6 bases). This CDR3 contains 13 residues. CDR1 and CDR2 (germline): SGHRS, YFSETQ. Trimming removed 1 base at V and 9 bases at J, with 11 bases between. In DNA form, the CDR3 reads TGCGCCAGCAGCTTGACAGGAGGGAGTGAGCAGTTCTTC. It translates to CASSLTGGSEQFF.

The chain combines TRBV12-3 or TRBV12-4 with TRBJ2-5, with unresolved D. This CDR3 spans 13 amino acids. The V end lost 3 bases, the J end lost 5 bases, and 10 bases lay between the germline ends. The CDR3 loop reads CASSFDPRETQYF. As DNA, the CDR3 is TGTGCCAGCAGTTTCGACCCCCGGGAGACCCAGTACTTC.

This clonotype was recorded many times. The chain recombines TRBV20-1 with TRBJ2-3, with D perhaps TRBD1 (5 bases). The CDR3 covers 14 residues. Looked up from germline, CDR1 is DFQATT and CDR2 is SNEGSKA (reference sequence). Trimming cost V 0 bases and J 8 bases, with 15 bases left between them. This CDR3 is CSARDQGRVGTQYF. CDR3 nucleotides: TGCAGTGCTAGAGATCAGGGCCGGGTCGGTACGCAGTATTTT.

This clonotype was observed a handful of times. CDR3 amino acids: CASSDRQNYGYTF. The DNA for the CDR3 is TGCGCCAGCAGCGACAGGCAAAACTATGGCTACACCTTC. The gene calls are TRBV10-2 and TRBJ1-2, with D possibly matching TRBD1 (6 bases). Trimming removed 6 bases at V and 2 bases at J, with 10 bases between. The CDR3 is 13 amino acids. CDR1 and CDR2 from the germline V gene are WSHSY and SAAADI.